This T cell receptor beta chain was recovered during a study of blood T cell repertoires in COVID-19. Overall study: Some COVID-19 samples were acute and others convalescent; all came from the United States, Italy and Spain.

In germline, CDR1 is SNHLY, CDR2 FYNNEI. The CDR3 covers 13 residues. Trimming took 4 bases from V and 5 from J, leaving 11 bases between them. Profiling relied on immunoSEQ multiplex PCR, and the TCRdb table lists in-frame clones only, not all of them. The sample carries 200,000 to 250,000 clones, approximately 81% recorded once. The chain recombines TRBV2 with TRBJ1-2; D might be TRBD1 (6 bases). The TCR sequence derives from a man aged 40-50 years with acute or convalescent COVID-19. The material sequenced was peripheral blood. The CDR3 sequence is CASSGDNLYGYTF. The CDR3 coding sequence is TGTGCCAGCAGTGGGGACAACCTATATGGCTACACCTTC.